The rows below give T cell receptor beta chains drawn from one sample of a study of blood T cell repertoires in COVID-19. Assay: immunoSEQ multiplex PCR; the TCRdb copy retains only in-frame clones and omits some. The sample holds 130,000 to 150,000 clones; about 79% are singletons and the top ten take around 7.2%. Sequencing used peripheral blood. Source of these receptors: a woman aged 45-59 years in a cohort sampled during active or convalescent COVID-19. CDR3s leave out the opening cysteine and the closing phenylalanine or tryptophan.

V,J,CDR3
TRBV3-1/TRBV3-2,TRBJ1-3,ASTYFGGTGNTIY
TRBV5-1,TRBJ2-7,ASSLGGTMPYEQY
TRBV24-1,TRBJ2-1,ATSDFSGGARNEQF
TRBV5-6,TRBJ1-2,ASSFAWGDDGYT
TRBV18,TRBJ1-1,ASSPQSHPRGQNTEAF
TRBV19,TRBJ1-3,ASSITSTSGNTIY
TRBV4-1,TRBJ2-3,ASSQAGTAITDTQY
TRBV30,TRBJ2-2,AWRPGLPKGELF
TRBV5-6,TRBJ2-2,ASSLVERGGTGELF
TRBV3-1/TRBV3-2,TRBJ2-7,ASSPGQTPEQY
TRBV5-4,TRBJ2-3,ASSPGTYNTDTQY